The following is a T cell receptor (beta chain) sequence with its context. The sample originates from a study of blood T cell repertoires in COVID-19. V shed 5 bases and J 7 bases; nucleotides not matched to a gene: 5. CDR3 length equals 14 residues. The V gene's germline CDR1 is SGHTA and CDR2 FQGNSA. The data were produced by immunoSEQ multiplex PCR, yet TCRdb's version contains in-frame clones alone and is incomplete. Of 110,000 to 150,000 clones listed, approximately 87% are singletons. Sequenced sample: peripheral blood. This TCR derives from a human donor in a cohort sampled during active COVID-19. The V call is TRBV7-2, the J call TRBJ2-1, with TRBD1 identical over 10 bases. CDR3 nucleotides: TGTGCCAGCAGCCCCAGGACAGGGGGGAATGAGCAGTTCTTC. The encoded protein is CASSPRTGGNEQFF.